These 10 T cell receptor beta chains were sequenced from one sample in a study of control samples from healthy donors and cancer patients. TCRdb's copy holds only in-frame clones and misses some; the assay was immunoSEQ multiplex PCR. The sample comprises around 140,000 clones, 90% to 95% of which are singletons, and approximately 14% rests with the top ten. Sequencing was done on a sample of blood. These receptor sequences come from a man between 35 and 55 years old in good health.

The CDR3 nucleotides are TGTGCCAGCAGCCCCGGGACAGCGAATGAGCAGTTCTTC. Translated, it gives CASSPGTANEQFF. The V call is TRBV13, the J call TRBJ2-1; 7 positions agree with TRBD1. Looked up from germline, CDR1 is PRHDT and CDR2 is FYEKMQ (reference sequence). CDR3 length: 13 amino acids. V shed 5 bases, J shed 7 bases, and the junction held 5 bases outside the gene matches.

The chain's CDR3 is CASSTQENFATNEKLFF. The DNA for the CDR3 is TGTGCCAGCAGTACACAGGAAAACTTTGCAACTAATGAAAAACTGTTTTTT. The chain combines TRBV6-2 or TRBV6-3 with TRBJ1-4; maybe TRBD1 (5 bases). Trimming took off 5 bases at V and 0 bases at J, with 16 bases between the two ends. Germline V gives CDR1 MNHEY, CDR2 SVGEGT. The CDR3 covers 17 residues.

The chain is built from TRBV19 and TRBJ2-3; tentative D call: TRBD1 (6 bases). The CDR3 sequence is 14 residues long. Germline V gene lookup returns CDR1 LNHDA and CDR2 SQIVND (reference sequence). The V end lost 8 bases, the J end lost 2 bases, and 14 bases lay between the germline ends. The CDR3 here is CASSNGQNTDTQYF. The CDR3 region has the DNA TGTGCCAGTTCAAATGGACAGAACACAGATACGCAGTATTTT.

This sequence joins TRBV3-1 (or the pseudogene TRBV3-2) and TRBJ2-2; 8 nucleotides align to TRBD1. The CDR3 is 16 amino acids. CDR1 is LGHDT, CDR2 YNNKEL, per germline (reference sequence). Losses at the gene ends were 4 bases for V and 0 bases for J; bases not matched to a gene: 4. CDR3 in DNA: TGTGCCAGCAGCCTAAGACAGGGGACGAACACCGGGGAGCTGTTTTTT. It encodes CASSLRQGTNTGELFF.

CDR3 sequence (DNA): TGTGCCAGCAGCTTAGTATCGGACGGAACAAAACTGTTTTTT. Its translation is CASSLVSDGTKLFF. This rearrangement joins TRBV7-9 to TRBJ1-4; D is undetermined. Germline CDR1 is SEHNR and CDR2 is FQNEAQ (reference sequence). CDR3 length: 14 residues. V shed 1 base and J shed 10 bases, with 13 bases lying between them.

This chain links TRBV5-1 with TRBJ1-6; D call uncertain. This CDR3 is built from 14 residues. Trimming took off 5 bases at V and 11 bases at J, with 17 bases between the two ends. Germline-derived CDR1 and CDR2 are SGHRS and YFSETQ. The DNA for the CDR3 is TGCGCCAGCAGATTTGAGCCAGGAGAGACACCCCTCCACTTT. Encoded protein: CASRFEPGETPLHF. Full variable domain (remainder filled in from reference TRBV5-1 and TRBJ1-6): KAGVTQTPRYLIKTRGQQVTLSCSPISGHRSVSWYQQTPGQGLQFLFEYFSETQRNKGNFPGRFSGRQFSNSRSEMNVSTLELGDSALYLCASRFEPGETPLHFGNGTRLTVT.

The V gene is TRBV2, the J gene TRBJ2-1; D unclear. V lost 1 base, J lost 5 bases, and 6 bases lay in between. CDR1 and CDR2 (germline): SNHLY, FYNNEI. The CDR3 extends over 13 amino acids. The CDR3 DNA sequence: TGTGCCAGCAGTGAAGAGGGAAACAATGAGCAGTTCTTC. It encodes CASSEEGNNEQFF.

The chain couples TRBV7-9 to TRBJ1-4; 7 positions agree with TRBD1. The CDR3 consists of 13 residues. Germline V gene data show CDR1 as SEHNR and CDR2 as FQNEAQ (reference sequence). The junction had 5 bases not matched to a gene; V was cut back by 5 bases and J by 8 bases. CDR3 nucleotide sequence: TGTGCCAGCAGCGAAGGGGGCCGGGAAAAACTGTTTTTT. It is translated as CASSEGGREKLFF.

The rearrangement joins TRBV9 to TRBJ1-2; D perhaps matches TRBD1 (5 bases). Trimming cost V 4 bases and J 2 bases, with 15 bases left between them. Germline V gene sequence: CDR1 SGDLS, CDR2 YYNGEE. CDR3 length: 15 residues. The CDR3 loop reads CASSIGVRMNYGYTF. The CDR3 DNA reads TGTGCCAGCAGCATAGGGGTACGGATGAACTATGGCTACACCTTC.

The chain links TRBV7-3 to TRBJ2-5; TRBD2 matches 8 bases. The CDR3 covers 16 residues. Trimming removed 5 bases from V and 4 bases from J; junction bases left unmatched: 12. CDR1 and CDR2 (germline): SGHTA, FQGTGA. The CDR3 nucleotides are TGTGCCAGCAGCATATTACGGGGGGGCCCGAGAGAGACCCAGTACTTC. This codes for CASSILRGGPRETQYF. The variable domain in full, with the rest retrieved from reference TRBV7-3 and TRBJ2-5, is GAGVSQTPSNKVTEKGKYVELRCDPISGHTALYWYRQSLGQGPEFLIYFQGTGAADDSGLPNDRFFAVRPEGSVSTLKIQRTERGDSAVYLCASSILRGGPRETQYFGPGTRLLVL.